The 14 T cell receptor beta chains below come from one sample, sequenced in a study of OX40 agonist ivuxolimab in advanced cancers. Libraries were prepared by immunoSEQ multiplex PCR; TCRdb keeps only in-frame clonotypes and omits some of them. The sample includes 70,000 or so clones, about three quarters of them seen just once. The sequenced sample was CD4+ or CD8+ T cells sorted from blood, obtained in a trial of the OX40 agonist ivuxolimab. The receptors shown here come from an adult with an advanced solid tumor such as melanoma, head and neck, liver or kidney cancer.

In nucleotides, the CDR3 is TGTGCCAGCAGCCCCCGGGATTGGGGAATCCCCCTCCACTTT. This translates into CASSPRDWGIPLHF. J is TRBJ1-6 and V is TRBV7-9; unclear D gene. CDR1 and CDR2 (germline): SEHNR, FQNEAQ (reference sequence). Trimming left V 5 bases short and J 13 bases short, with 18 bases between. This CDR3 region has 14 residues.

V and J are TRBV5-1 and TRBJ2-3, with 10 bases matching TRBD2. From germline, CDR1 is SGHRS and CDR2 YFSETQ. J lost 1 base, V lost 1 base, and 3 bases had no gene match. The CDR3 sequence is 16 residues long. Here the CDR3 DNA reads TGCGCCAGCAGCTTGATGCTAGCGGGGGGCACAGATACGCAGTATTTT. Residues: CASSLMLAGGTDTQYF.

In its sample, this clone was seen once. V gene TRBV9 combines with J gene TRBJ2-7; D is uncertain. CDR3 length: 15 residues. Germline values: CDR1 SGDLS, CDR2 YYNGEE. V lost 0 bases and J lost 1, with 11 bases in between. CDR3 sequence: CASSVAPYESYEQYF. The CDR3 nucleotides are TGTGCCAGCAGCGTAGCCCCGTATGAGTCCTACGAGCAGTACTTC.

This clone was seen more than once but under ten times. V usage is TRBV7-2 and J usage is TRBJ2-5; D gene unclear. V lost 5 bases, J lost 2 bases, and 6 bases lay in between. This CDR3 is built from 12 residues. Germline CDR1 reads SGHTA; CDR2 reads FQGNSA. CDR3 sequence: CASSTYQETQYF. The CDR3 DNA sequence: TGTGCCAGCAGCACCTATCAAGAGACCCAGTACTTC.

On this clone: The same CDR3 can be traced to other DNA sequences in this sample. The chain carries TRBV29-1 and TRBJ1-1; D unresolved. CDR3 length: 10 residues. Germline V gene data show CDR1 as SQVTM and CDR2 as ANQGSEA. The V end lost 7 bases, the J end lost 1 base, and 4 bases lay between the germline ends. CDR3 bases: TGCAGCGGATCGAACACTGAAGCTTTCTTT. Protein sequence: CSGSNTEAFF.

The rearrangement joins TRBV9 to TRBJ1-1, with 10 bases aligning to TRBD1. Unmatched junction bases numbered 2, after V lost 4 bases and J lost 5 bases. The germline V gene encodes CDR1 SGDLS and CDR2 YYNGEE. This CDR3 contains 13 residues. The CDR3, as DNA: TGTGCCAGCAGCCGGGACAGGGGTACTGAAGCTTTCTTT. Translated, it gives CASSRDRGTEAFF.

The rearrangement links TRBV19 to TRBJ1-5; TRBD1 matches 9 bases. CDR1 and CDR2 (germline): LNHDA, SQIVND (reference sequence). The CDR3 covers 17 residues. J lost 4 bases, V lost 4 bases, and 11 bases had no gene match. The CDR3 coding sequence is TGTGCCAGTAGTACCTACGGACAGGGGAGCCCTAATCAGCCCCAGCATTTT. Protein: CASSTYGQGSPNQPQHF.

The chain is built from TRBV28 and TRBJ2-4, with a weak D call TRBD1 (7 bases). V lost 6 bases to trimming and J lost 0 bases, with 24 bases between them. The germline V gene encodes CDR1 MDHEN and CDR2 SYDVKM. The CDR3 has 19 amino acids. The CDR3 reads CASRTSGGSLTLAKNIQYF. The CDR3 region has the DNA TGTGCCAGCAGGACTTCAGGGGGGTCTTTAACCCTAGCCAAAAACATTCAGTACTTC.

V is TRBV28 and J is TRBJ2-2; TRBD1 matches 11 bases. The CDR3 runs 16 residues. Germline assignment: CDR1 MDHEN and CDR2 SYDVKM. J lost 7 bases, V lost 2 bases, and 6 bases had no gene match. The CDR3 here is CASSLLEGTGGGELFF. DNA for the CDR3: TGTGCCAGCAGTTTACTAGAAGGGACAGGGGGCGGGGAGCTGTTTTTT.

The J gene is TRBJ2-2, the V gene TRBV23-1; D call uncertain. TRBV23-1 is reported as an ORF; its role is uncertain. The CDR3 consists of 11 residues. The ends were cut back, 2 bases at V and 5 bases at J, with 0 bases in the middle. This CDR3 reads CASSQTGELFF. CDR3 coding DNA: TGCGCCAGCAGTCAAACCGGGGAGCTGTTTTTT.

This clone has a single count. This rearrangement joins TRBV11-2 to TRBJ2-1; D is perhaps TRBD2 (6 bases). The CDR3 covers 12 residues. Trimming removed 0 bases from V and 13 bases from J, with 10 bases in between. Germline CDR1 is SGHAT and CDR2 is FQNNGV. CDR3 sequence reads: CASSLDRRDQFF. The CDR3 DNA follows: TGTGCCAGCAGCTTAGATCGGCGGGATCAGTTCTTC.

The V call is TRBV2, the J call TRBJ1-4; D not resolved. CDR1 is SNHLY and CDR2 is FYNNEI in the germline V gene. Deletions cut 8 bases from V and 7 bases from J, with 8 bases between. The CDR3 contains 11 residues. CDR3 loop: CASRRSEKLFF. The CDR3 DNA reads TGTGCCAGCCGCAGGAGTGAAAAACTGTTTTTT. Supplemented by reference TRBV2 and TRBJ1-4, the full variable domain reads EPEVTQTPSHQVTQMGQEVILRCVPISNHLYFYWYRQILGQKVEFLVSFYNNEISEKSEIFDDQFSVERPDGSNFTLKIRSTKLEDSAMYFCASRRSEKLFFGSGTQLSVL.

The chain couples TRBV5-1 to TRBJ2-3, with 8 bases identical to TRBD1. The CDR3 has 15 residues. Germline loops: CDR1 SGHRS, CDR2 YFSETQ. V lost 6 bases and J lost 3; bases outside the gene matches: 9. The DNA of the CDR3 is TGCGCCAGCACCCAGGGGGCCCCCGGTACAGATACGCAGTATTTT. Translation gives CASTQGAPGTDTQYF.

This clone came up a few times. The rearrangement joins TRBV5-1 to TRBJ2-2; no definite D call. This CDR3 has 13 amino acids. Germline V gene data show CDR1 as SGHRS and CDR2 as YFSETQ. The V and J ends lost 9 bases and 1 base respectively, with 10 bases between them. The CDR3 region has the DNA TGCGCCACTACACTCGAGAACACCGGGGAGCTGTTTTTT. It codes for CATTLENTGELFF. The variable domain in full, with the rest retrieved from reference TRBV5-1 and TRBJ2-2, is KAGVTQTPRYLIKTRGQQVTLSCSPISGHRSVSWYQQTPGQGLQFLFEYFSETQRNKGNFPGRFSGRQFSNSRSEMNVSTLELGDSALYLCATTLENTGELFFGEGSRLTVL.